This T cell receptor (beta chain) comes out of a study of T cell clonotyping in hematopoietic cell transplantation. The sample's time point: recipient sample about 28 days before transplant, after cytoreduction. The CDR3 is 13 residues long. CDR1 and CDR2 (germline): MDHEN, SYDVKM. The ends were cut back, 6 bases at V and 0 bases at J, with 6 bases in the middle. The method was immunoSEQ multiplex PCR; TCRdb's version includes in-frame clones alone and lacks a portion of them. The profile shows tens of thousands of clones, less than 75% of them singletons. This sequence originates from a man in his forties or fifties with myelodysplastic syndrome. Some clones in this sample may be carry-over from other donors' samples. V and J are TRBV28 and TRBJ1-5; no definite D call. This specimen consisted of peripheral blood mononuclear cells, obtained before stem cell transplant. CDR3 sequence reads: CASRQSSNQPQHF. DNA of the CDR3: TGTGCCAGCAGGCAGTCTAGCAATCAGCCCCAGCATTTT. The full variable domain, rest sourced from reference TRBV28 and TRBJ1-5, is DVKVTQSSRYLVKRTGEKVFLECVQDMDHENMFWYRQDPGLGLRLIYFSYDVKMKEKGDIPEGYSVSREKKERFSLILESASTNQTSMYLCASRQSSNQPQHFGDGTRLSIL.